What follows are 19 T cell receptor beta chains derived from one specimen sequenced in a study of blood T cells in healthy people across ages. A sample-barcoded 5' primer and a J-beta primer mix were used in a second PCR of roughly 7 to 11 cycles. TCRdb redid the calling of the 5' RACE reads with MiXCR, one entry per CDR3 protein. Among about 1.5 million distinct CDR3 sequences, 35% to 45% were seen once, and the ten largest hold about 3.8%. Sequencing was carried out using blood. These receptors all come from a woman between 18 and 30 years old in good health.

CDR3 in amino acids: CASSLLKGTDTQYF. The CDR3 DNA is TGTGCCAGCAGCCTCCTCAAGGGCACAGATACGCAGTATTTT. V usage is TRBV7-2 and J usage is TRBJ2-3, with D unresolved. Germline CDR1 reads SGHTA; CDR2 reads FQGNSA. The CDR3 totals 14 residues. The V and J ends lost 5 bases and 1 base respectively, with 10 bases between them.

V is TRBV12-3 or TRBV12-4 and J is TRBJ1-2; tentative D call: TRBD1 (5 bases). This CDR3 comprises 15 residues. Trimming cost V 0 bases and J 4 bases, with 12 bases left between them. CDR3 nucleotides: TGTGCCAGCAGTTTAGCGCGCGGGGGGTTCTATGGCTACACCTTC. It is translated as CASSLARGGFYGYTF.

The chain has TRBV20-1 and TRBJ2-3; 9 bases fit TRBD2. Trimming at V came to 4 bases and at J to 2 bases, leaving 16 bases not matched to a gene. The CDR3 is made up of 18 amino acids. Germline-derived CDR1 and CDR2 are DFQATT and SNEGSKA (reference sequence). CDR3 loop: CSAIAGATPSLPTDTQYF. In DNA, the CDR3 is TGCAGTGCTATAGCGGGAGCTACGCCAAGTTTACCCACAGATACGCAGTATTTT.

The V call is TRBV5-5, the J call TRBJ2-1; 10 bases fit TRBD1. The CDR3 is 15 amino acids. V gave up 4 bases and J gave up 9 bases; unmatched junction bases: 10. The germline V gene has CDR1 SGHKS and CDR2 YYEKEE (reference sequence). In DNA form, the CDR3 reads TGTGCCAGCAGCCGTCCCGGGACAGGGGATGGTGAGCAGTTCTTC. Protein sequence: CASSRPGTGDGEQFF. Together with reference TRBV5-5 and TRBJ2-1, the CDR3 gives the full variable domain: DAGVTQSPTHLIKTRGQQVTLRCSPISGHKSVSWYQQVLGQGPQFIFQYYEKEERGRGNFPDRFSARQFPNYSSELNVNALLLGDSALYLCASSRPGTGDGEQFFGPGTRLTVL.

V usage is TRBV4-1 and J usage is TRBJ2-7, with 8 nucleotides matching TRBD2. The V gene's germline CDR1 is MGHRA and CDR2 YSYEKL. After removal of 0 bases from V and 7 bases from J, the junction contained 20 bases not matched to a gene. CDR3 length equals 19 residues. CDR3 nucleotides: TGCGCCAGCAGCCAAGATCTGGTGAGGACTAGCCTCTCCTACAATGAGCAGTACTTC. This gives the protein CASSQDLVRTSLSYNEQYF.

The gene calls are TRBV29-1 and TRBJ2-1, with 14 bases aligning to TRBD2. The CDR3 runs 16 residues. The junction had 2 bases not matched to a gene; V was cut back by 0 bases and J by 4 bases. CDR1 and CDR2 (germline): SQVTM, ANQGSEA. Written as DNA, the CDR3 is TGCAGCGTTGAAGAGGGACTAGCGGGAGTTTACAATGAGCAGTTCTTC. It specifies CSVEEGLAGVYNEQFF.

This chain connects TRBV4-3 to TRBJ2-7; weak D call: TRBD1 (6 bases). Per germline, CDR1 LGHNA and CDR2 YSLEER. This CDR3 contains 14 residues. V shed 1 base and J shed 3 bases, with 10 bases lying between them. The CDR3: CASSQVLRGYEQYF. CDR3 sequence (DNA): TGCGCCAGCAGCCAAGTTCTCAGGGGCTACGAGCAGTACTTC.

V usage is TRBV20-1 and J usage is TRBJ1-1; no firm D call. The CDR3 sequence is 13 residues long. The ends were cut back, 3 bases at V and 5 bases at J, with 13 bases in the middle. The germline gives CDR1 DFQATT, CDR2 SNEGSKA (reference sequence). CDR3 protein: CSARGGRRTEAFF. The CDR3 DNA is TGCAGTGCTAGGGGAGGTCGGAGAACTGAAGCTTTCTTT.

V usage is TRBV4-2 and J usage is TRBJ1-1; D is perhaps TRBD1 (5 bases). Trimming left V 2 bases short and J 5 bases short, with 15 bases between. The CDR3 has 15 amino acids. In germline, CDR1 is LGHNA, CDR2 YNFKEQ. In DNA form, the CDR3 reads TGTGCCAGCAGCCAACCCGTCCCGGAGGGGACTGAAGCTTTCTTT. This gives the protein CASSQPVPEGTEAFF.

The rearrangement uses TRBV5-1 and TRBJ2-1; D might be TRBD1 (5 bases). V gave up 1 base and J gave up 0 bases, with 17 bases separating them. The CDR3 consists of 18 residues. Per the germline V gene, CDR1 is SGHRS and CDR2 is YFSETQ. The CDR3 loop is CASSLYGRTLSSYNEQFF. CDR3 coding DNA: TGCGCCAGCAGCTTGTATGGCCGGACACTCAGCTCCTACAATGAGCAGTTCTTC.

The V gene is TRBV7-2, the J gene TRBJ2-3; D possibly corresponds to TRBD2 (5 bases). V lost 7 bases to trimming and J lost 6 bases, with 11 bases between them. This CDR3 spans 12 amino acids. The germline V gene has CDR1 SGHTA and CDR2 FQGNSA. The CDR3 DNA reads TGTGCCAGCAACCAGGACTGGGATACGCAGTATTTT. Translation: CASNQDWDTQYF.

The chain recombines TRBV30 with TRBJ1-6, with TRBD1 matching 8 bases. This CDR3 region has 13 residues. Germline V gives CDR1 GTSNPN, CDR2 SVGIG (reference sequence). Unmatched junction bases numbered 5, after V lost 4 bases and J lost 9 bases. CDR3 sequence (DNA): TGTGCCTGGAAGAGGACAGGGACTTCACCCCTCCACTTT. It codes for CAWKRTGTSPLHF.

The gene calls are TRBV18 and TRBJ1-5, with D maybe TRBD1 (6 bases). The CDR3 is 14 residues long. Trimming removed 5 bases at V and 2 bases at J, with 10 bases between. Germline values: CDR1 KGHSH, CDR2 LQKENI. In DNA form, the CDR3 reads TGTGCCAGCTCAACAGGGTGGGGCAATCAGCCCCAGCATTTT. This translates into CASSTGWGNQPQHF.

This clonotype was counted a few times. CDR3 sequence: CASSPGIGTYNEQYF. DNA for the CDR3: TGCGCCAGCAGCCCCGGGATCGGTACCTACAATGAGCAGTACTTC. The chain recombines TRBV5-1 with TRBJ2-7; D is perhaps TRBD2 (5 bases). The CDR3 is 15 amino acids. The V end was cut by 4 bases, the J end by 7 bases, with 21 bases between. Germline V gene sequence: CDR1 SGHRS, CDR2 YFSETQ.

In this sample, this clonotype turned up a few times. As DNA, the CDR3 is TGTGCCAGCAGCACCGGACAAATGAACACTGAAGCTTTCTTT. It encodes CASSTGQMNTEAFF. The rearrangement joins TRBV9 to TRBJ1-1; a possible D gene is TRBD1 (5 bases). Germline V gene data show CDR1 as SGDLS and CDR2 as YYNGEE. The length of the CDR3 is 14 residues. V lost 4 bases and J lost 0, with 10 bases in between.

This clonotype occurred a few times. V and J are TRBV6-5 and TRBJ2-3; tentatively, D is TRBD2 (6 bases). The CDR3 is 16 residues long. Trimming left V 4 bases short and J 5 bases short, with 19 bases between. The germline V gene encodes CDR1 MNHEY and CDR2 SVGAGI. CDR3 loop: CASSFDGTPGGDTQYF. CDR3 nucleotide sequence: TGTGCCAGCAGTTTTGACGGGACTCCCGGAGGAGATACGCAGTATTTT.

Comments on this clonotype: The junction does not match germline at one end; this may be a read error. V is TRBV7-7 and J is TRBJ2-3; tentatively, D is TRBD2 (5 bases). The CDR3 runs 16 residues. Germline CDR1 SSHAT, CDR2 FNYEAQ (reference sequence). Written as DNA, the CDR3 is TGTGCTAGCAGCCCCCTAGGAGGATCCCCCACAGATACGCAGTATTTT. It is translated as CASSPLGGSPTDTQYF. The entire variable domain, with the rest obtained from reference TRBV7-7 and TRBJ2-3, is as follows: GAGVSQSPRYKVTKRGQDVTLRCDPISSHATLYWYQQALGQGPEFLTYFNYEAQPDKSGLPSDRFSAERPEGSISTLTIQRTEQRDSAMYRCASSPLGGSPTDTQYFGPGTRLTVL.

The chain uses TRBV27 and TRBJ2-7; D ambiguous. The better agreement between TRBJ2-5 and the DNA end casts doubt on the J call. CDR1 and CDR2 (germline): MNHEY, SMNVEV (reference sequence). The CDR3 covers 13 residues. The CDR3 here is CASSLRPLETQYF. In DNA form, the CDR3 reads TGTGCCAGCAGTTTACGCCCCCTAGAGACCCAGTACTTC.

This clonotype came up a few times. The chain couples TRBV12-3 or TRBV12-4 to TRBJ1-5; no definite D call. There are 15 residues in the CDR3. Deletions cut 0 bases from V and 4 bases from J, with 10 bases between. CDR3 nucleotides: TGTGCCAGCAGTTTAGCGGCGGGATATAATCAGCCCCAGCATTTT. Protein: CASSLAAGYNQPQHF.